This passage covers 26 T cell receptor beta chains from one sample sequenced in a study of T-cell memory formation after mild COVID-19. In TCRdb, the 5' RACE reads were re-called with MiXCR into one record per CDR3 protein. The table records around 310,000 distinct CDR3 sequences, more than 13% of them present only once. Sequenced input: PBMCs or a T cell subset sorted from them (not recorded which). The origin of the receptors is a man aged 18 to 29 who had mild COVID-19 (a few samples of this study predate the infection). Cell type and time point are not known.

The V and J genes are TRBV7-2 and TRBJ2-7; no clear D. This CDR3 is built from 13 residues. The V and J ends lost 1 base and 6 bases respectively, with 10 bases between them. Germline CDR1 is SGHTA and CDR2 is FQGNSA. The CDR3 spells CASSLGLASEQYF. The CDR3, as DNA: TGTGCCAGCAGCTTAGGTTTGGCCTCCGAGCAGTACTTC.

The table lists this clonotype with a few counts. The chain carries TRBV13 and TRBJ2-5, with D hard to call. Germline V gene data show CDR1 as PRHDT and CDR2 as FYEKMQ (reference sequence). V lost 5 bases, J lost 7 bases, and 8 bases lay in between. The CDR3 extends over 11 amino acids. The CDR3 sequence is CASSQSWTQYF. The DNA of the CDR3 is TGTGCCAGCAGCCAATCGTGGACCCAGTACTTC.

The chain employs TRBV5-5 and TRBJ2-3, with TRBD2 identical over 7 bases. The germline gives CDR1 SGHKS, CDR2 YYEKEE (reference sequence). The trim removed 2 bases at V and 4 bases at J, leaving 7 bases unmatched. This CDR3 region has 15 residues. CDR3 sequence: CASSLSSGEADTQYF. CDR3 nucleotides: TGTGCCAGCAGCTTATCGAGCGGGGAAGCAGATACGCAGTATTTT.

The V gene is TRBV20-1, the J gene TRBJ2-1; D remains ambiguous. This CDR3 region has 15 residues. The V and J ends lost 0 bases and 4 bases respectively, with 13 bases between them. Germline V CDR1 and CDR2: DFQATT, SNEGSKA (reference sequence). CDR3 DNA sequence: TGCAGTGCTAGAGAATTAGCCTTATTTTACAATGAGCAGTTCTTC. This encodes CSARELALFYNEQFF.

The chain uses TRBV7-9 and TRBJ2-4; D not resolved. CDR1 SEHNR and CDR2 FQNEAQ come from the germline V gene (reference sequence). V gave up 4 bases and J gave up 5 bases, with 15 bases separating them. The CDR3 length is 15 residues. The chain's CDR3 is CASSSPDLGENIQYF. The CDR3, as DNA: TGTGCCAGCAGCTCACCTGATCTAGGAGAAAACATTCAGTACTTC.

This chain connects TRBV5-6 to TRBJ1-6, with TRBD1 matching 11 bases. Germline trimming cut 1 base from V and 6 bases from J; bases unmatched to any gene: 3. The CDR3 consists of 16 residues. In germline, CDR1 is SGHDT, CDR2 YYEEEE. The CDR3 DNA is TGTGCCAGCAGCTTGTGGACAGGGGGCAGTAATTCACCCCTCCACTTT. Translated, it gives CASSLWTGGSNSPLHF. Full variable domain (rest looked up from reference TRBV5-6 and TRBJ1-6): DAGVTQSPTHLIKTRGQQVTLRCSPKSGHDTVSWYQQALGQGPQFIFQYYEEEERQRGNFPDRFSGHQFPNYSSELNVNALLLGDSALYLCASSLWTGGSNSPLHFGNGTRLTVT.

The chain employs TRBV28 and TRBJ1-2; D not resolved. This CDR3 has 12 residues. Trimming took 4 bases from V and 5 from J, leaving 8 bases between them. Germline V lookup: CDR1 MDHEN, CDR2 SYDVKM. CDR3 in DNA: TGTGCCAGCAGTTCCAGGACGTATGGCTACACCTTC. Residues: CASSSRTYGYTF.

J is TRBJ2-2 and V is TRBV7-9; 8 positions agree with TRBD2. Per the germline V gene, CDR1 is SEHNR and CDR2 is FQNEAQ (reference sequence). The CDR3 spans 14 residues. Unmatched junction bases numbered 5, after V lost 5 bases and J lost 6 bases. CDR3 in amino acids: CASSRAGAAGELFF. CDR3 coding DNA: TGTGCCAGCAGCCGAGCGGGAGCAGCCGGGGAGCTGTTTTTT.

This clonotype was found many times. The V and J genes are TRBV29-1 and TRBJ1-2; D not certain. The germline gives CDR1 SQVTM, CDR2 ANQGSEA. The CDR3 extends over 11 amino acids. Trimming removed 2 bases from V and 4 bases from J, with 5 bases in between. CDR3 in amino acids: CSVELGYGYTF. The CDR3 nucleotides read TGCAGCGTTGAACTAGGCTATGGCTACACCTTC.

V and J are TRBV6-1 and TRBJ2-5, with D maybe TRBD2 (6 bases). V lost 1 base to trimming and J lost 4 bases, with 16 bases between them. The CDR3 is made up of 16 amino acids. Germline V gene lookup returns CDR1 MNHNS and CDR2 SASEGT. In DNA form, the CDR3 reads TGTGCCAGCAGTGAAGGAAGCGGTCACGGGGGAGAGACCCAGTACTTC. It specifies CASSEGSGHGGETQYF.

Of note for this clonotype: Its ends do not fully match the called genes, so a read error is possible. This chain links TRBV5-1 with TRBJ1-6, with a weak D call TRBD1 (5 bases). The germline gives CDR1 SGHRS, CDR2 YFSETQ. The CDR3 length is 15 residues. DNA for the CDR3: TGCGCCAGCAGCTTGGACCGGGGGACGGGGTCACCCCCCCACTTT. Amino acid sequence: CASSLDRGTGSPPHF.

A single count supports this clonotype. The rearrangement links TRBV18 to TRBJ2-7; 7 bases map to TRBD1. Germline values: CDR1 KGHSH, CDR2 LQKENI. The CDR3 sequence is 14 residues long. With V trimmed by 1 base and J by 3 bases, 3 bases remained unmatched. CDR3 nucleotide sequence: TGTGCCAGCTCACCACAGGGGGCGGACTACGAGCAGTACTTC. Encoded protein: CASSPQGADYEQYF.

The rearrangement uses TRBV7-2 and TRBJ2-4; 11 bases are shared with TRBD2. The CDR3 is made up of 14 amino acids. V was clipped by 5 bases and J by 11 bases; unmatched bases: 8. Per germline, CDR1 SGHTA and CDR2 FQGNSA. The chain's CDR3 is CASSLSGGARVQYF. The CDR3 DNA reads TGTGCCAGCAGCCTTAGCGGGGGGGCCCGGGTTCAGTACTTC.

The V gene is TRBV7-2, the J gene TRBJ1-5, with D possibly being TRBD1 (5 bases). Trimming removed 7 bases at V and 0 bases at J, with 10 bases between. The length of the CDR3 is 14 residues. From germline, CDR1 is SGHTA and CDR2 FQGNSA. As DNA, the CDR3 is TGTGCCAGCATCCCCGGGACTAGCAATCAGCCCCAGCATTTT. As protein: CASIPGTSNQPQHF.

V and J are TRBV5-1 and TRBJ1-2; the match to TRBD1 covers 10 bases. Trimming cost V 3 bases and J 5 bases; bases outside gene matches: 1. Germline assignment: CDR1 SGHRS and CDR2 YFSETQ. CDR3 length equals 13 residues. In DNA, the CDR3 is TGCGCCAGCAGCTGGACAGGGGGATATGGCTACACCTTC. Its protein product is CASSWTGGYGYTF.

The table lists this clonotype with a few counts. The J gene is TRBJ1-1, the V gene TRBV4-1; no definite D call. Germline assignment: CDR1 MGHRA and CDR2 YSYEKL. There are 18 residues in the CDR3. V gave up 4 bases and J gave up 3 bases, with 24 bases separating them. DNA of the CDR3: TGCGCCAGCAGCCCCAGGTCAGCAAGGGTCCTCGCTGACACTGAAGCTTTCTTT. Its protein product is CASSPRSARVLADTEAFF.

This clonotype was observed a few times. The CDR3 spells CASSYDRGTQPQHF. In nucleotides, the CDR3 is TGTGCCAGCAGCTACGACAGGGGTACTCAGCCCCAGCATTTT. The chain combines TRBV7-2 with TRBJ1-5, with 8 nucleotides matching TRBD1. The CDR3 extends over 14 amino acids. Per the germline V gene, CDR1 is SGHTA and CDR2 is FQGNSA. Unmatched junction bases numbered 5, after V lost 4 bases and J lost 6 bases.

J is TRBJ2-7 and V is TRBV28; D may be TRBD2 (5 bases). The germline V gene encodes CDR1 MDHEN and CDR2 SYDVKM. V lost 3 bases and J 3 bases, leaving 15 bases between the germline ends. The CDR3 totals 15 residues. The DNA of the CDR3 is TGTGCCAGCAGTTTTAGAGGAGGTCAAGACTACGAGCAGTACTTC. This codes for CASSFRGGQDYEQYF.

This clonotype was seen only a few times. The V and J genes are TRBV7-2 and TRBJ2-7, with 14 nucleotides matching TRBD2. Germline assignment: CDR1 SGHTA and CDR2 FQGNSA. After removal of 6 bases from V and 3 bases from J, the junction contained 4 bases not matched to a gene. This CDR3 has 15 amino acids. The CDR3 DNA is TGTGCCAGCAGTCGGACTAGCGGGGGGAACTACGAGCAGTACTTC. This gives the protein CASSRTSGGNYEQYF.

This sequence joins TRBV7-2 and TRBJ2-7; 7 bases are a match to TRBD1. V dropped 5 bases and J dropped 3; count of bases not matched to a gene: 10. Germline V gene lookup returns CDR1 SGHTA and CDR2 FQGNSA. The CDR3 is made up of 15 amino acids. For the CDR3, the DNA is TGTGCCAGCAGCATCACGACAGGGAACTTCTACGAGCAGTACTTC. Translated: CASSITTGNFYEQYF.

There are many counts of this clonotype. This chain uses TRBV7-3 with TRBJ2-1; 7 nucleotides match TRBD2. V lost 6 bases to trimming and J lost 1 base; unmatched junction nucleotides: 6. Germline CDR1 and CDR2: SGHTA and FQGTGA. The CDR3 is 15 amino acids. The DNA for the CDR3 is TGTGCCAGCAGACCGAAAGCGGGGTCCTACAATGAGCAGTTCTTC. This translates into CASRPKAGSYNEQFF.

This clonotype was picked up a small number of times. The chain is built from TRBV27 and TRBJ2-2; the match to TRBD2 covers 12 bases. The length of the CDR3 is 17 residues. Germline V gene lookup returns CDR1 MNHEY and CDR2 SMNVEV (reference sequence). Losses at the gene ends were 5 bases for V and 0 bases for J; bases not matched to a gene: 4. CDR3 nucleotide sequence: TGTGCCAGCAGTCCTACTAGCGGGGGGACGAACACCGGGGAGCTGTTTTTT. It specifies CASSPTSGGTNTGELFF.

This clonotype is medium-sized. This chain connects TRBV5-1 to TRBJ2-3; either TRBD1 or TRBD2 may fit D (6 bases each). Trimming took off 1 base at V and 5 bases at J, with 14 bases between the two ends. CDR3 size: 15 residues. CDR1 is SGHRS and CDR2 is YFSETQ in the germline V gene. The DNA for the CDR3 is TGCGCCAGCAGCTTGATGGGGGGCCGGGGAGATACGCAGTATTTT. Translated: CASSLMGGRGDTQYF. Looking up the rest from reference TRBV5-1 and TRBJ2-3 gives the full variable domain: KAGVTQTPRYLIKTRGQQVTLSCSPISGHRSVSWYQQTPGQGLQFLFEYFSETQRNKGNFPGRFSGRQFSNSRSEMNVSTLELGDSALYLCASSLMGGRGDTQYFGPGTRLTVL.

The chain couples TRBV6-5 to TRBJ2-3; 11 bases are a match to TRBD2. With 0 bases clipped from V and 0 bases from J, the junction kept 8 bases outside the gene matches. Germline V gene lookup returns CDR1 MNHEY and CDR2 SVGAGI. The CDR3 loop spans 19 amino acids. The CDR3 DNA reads TGTGCCAGCAGTTACTCGAGTCTAGCGGGGGGCCTTAGCACAGATACGCAGTATTTT. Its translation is CASSYSSLAGGLSTDTQYF.

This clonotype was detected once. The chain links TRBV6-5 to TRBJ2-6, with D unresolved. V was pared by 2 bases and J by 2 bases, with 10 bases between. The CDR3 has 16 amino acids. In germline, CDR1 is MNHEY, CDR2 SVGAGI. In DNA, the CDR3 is TGTGCCAGCAGTTACGACTTTTCAGCTGGGGCCAACGTCCTGACTTTC. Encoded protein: CASSYDFSAGANVLTF.

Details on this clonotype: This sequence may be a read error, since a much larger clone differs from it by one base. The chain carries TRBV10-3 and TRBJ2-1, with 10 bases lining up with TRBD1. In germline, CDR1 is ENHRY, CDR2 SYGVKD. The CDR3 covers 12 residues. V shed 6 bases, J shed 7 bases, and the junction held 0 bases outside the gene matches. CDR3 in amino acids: CAIRGQGNEQFF. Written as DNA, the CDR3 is TGTGCCATCAGGGGACAGGGGAATGAGCAGTTCTTC.